These 8 T cell receptor beta chains came from one sample sequenced in a study of blood T cells in healthy people across ages. A second about 7 to 12 cycle PCR used barcoded and J-beta primers. TCRdb ran MiXCR on the 5' RACE reads and lists one entry per CDR3 protein. This table holds around 780,000 distinct CDR3 sequences, roughly 25% found once. The same sample was also used in a study of T cells of mothers and their children.

Sequenced sample: blood. The receptor set was obtained from a boy younger than 18 in good health.

The chain joins TRBV6-6 to TRBJ1-1; the D gene is possibly TRBD1 (5 bases). Germline V CDR1 and CDR2: MNHNY, SVGAGI (reference sequence). V lost 8 bases and J 5 bases, leaving 12 bases between the germline ends. The CDR3 sequence is 12 residues long. In DNA, the CDR3 is TGTGCCAGCCGGGACTCCGAGACTGAAGCTTTCTTT. Amino acid sequence: CASRDSETEAFF.

The chain links TRBV5-6 to TRBJ2-1; D gene unclear. The germline V gene encodes CDR1 SGHDT and CDR2 YYEEEE. Trimming shortened V by 5 bases and J by 4 bases, and 13 bases separated the two germline ends. The CDR3 covers 14 residues. CDR3 nucleotides: TGTGCCAGCAGTGACACTGTGGGATACAATGAGCAGTTCTTC. Its translation is CASSDTVGYNEQFF.

The chain combines TRBV2 with TRBJ2-1, with D hard to call. The CDR3 is 13 amino acids. Per germline, CDR1 SNHLY and CDR2 FYNNEI. Trimming took 6 bases from V and 8 from J, leaving 14 bases between them. The CDR3 sequence is CASSANSADEQFF. For the CDR3, the DNA is TGTGCCAGCAGCGCTAACTCGGCTGATGAGCAGTTCTTC.

The V call is TRBV20-1, the J call TRBJ2-2; D is perhaps TRBD1 or TRBD2 (6 bases each). The ends were cut back, 0 bases at V and 6 bases at J, with 11 bases in the middle. The CDR3 totals 14 residues. Germline V lookup: CDR1 DFQATT, CDR2 SNEGSKA (reference sequence). Here the CDR3 DNA reads TGCAGTGCTAGAGATGGGGGGCGGGCCGGGGAGCTGTTTTTT. Encoded protein: CSARDGGRAGELFF.

The rearrangement uses TRBV4-1 and TRBJ1-2; tentative D call: TRBD1 (5 bases). The CDR3 length is 18 residues. Trimming stripped 3 bases from V and 0 bases from J, with 20 bases between. Germline loops: CDR1 MGHRA, CDR2 YSYEKL. DNA for the CDR3: TGCGCCAGCAGCCAGGCCAGACCCCGGACACTACCTAACTATGGCTACACCTTC. This sequence encodes CASSQARPRTLPNYGYTF.

The table lists this clonotype with a few counts. The V gene is TRBV25-1, the J gene TRBJ2-5; TRBD1 might be the D (5 bases). Looked up from germline, CDR1 is MGHDK and CDR2 is SYGVNS. V was clipped by 3 bases and J by 1 base, with 12 bases between them. The CDR3 has 15 amino acids. Written as DNA, the CDR3 is TGTGCCAGCAGTGATAGGGGTTTCGGCCAAGAGACCCAGTACTTC. This gives the protein CASSDRGFGQETQYF.

The chain has TRBV25-1 and TRBJ1-5; 8 nucleotides match TRBD1. The germline V gene has CDR1 MGHDK and CDR2 SYGVNS. The V gene end was trimmed by 8 bases and the J gene end by 4 bases; junction bases not matched to a gene: 10. The CDR3 covers 15 residues. CDR3 in DNA: TGTGCCAGCCTCCCGGGACAGGAATCTAATCAGCCCCAGCATTTT. As protein: CASLPGQESNQPQHF. Together with reference TRBV25-1 and TRBJ1-5, the CDR3 gives the full variable domain: EADIYQTPRYLVIGTGKKITLECSQTMGHDKMYWYQQDPGMELHLIHYSYGVNSTEKGDLSSESTVSRIRTEHFPLTLESARPSHTSQYLCASLPGQESNQPQHFGDGTRLSIL.

This chain connects TRBV5-5 to TRBJ1-4; D is perhaps TRBD1 (6 bases). V was cut by 1 base and J by 0 bases, with 16 bases left in between. The CDR3 extends over 18 amino acids. The germline CDR1 and CDR2 sequences are SGHKS and YYEKEE (reference sequence). The CDR3 loop is CASSLWNRAVATNEKLFF. CDR3 coding DNA: TGTGCCAGCAGCTTGTGGAACAGGGCGGTTGCAACTAATGAAAAACTGTTTTTT. Filled out from reference TRBV5-5 and TRBJ1-4, the complete variable domain reads DAGVTQSPTHLIKTRGQQVTLRCSPISGHKSVSWYQQVLGQGPQFIFQYYEKEERGRGNFPDRFSARQFPNYSSELNVNALLLGDSALYLCASSLWNRAVATNEKLFFGSGTQLSVL.